This T cell receptor beta chain was recorded in a study of cytomegalovirus exposure and HLA in healthy donors. Whole-study results and caveats: The HLA-A and HLA-B alleles of most subjects were reportedly predicted accurately from TCR beta sequences.

This CDR3 has 16 amino acids. The V and J ends lost 5 bases and 0 bases respectively, with 13 bases between them. The germline CDR1 and CDR2 sequences are LNHDA and SQIVND (reference sequence). It was with 60 Vbeta and 13 Jbeta primers that the PCR ran. Generated by immunoSEQ multiplex PCR, the TCRdb table keeps only in-frame clones and is missing some. The profile shows some 140,000 clones, 80% of them singletons. On this clone: Its antigen is unidentified.

This chain joins TRBV19 and TRBJ2-2; D may be TRBD1 (6 bases). The TCR sequence derives from a young man in good health and CMV-seronegative. The specimen sequenced was PBMCs. Here the CDR3 DNA reads TGTGCCAGTAGTCAGGGGCAGGGGACGAACACCGGGGAGCTGTTTTTT. Translating it yields CASSQGQGTNTGELFF. The entire variable domain, with the rest obtained from reference TRBV19 and TRBJ2-2, is as follows: DGGITQSPKYLFRKEGQNVTLSCEQNLNHDAMYWYRQDPGQGLRLIYYSQIVNDFQKGDIAEGYSVSREKKESFPLTVTSAQKNPTAFYLCASSQGQGTNTGELFFGEGSRLTVL.